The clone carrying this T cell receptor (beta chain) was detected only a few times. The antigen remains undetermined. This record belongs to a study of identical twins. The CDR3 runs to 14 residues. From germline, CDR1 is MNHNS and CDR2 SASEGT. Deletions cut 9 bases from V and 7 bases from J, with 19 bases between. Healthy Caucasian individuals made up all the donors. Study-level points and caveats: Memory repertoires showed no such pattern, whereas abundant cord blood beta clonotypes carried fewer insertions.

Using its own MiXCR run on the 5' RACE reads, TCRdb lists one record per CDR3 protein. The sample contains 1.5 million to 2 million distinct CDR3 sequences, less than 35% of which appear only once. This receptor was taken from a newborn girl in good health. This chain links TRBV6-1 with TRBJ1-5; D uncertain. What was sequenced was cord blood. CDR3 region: CASIEVRNRQPQHF. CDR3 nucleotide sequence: TGTGCCAGTATAGAGGTTCGAAATCGGCAGCCCCAGCATTTT.